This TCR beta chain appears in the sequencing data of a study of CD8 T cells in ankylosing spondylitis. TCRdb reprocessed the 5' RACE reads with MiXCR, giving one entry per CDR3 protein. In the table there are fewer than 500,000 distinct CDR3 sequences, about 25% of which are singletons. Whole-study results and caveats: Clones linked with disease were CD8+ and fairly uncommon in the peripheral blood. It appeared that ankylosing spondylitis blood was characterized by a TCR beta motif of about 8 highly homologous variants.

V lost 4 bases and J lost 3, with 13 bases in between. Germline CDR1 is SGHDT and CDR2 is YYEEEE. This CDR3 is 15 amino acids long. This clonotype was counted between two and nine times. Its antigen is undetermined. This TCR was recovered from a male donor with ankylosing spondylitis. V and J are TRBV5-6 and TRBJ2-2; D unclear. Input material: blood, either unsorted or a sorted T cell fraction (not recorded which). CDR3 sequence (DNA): TGTGCCAGCAGCCCTCGCAGTTGGGACACCGGGGAGCTGTTTTTT. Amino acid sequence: CASSPRSWDTGELFF. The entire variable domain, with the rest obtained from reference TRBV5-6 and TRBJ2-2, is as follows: DAGVTQSPTHLIKTRGQQVTLRCSPKSGHDTVSWYQQALGQGPQFIFQYYEEEERQRGNFPDRFSGHQFPNYSSELNVNALLLGDSALYLCASSPRSWDTGELFFGEGSRLTVL.